This TCR beta chain was recovered during a study of memory CD4+ T cells and cytomegalovirus serostatus. Study context: This sample comes from healthy Belgian adults, 8 to 10 CMV seropositive, approximately 25 seronegative. Study-level findings and limits: CD4+ memory repertoires contained about two fifths of the roughly 160 reported CMV TCRbeta sequences.

Single viable CD3+CD4+CD8-CD45RO+ cells were sorted as the memory CD4+ T cells. To note about this clone: Its target is unknown.

The V and J ends lost 3 bases and 5 bases, in that order; junction bases with no gene match: 7. Germline V lookup: CDR1 KGHSH, CDR2 LQKENI. This CDR3 region has 16 residues. Study processing details: Out-of-frame sequences were removed, leaving roughly 2.1 million distinct TCRbeta sequences. Sequencing was performed with immunoSEQ multiplex PCR; in TCRdb, only in-frame clones are kept and a portion is missing. That table furnishes V, J and clone size, whereas the DNA furnished D and trimming. The table has tens of thousands of clones, 70% to 80% seen once. The chain uses TRBV18 and TRBJ2-3; 11 nucleotides align to TRBD2. This TCR was sampled from an adult in good health and CMV-seropositive. Input material: memory CD4+ T cells from blood. The CDR3 DNA sequence: TGTGCCAGCTCACCCGGGACTAGCGGTGGGAAAGATACGCAGTATTTT. Protein sequence: CASSPGTSGGKDTQYF.